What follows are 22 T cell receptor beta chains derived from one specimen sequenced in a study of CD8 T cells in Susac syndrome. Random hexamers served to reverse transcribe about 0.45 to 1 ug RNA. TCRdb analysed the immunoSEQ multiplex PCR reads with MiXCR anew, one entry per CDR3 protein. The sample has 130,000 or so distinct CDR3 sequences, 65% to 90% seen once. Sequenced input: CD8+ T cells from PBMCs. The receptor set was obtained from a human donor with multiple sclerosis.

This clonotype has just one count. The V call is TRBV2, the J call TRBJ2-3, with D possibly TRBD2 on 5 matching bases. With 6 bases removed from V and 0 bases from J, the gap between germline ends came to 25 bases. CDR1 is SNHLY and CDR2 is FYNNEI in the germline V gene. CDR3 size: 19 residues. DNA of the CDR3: TGTGCCAGCAGCGGACTTATAGCAGAAGAATCCCCTAGCACAGATACGCAGTATTTT. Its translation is CASSGLIAEESPSTDTQYF.

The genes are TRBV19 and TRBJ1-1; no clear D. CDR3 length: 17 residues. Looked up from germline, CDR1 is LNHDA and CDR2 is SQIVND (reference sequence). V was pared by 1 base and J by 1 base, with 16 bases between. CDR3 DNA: TGTGCCAGTAGTATAGGAGGACCAGCCTTTAGGAACACTGAAGCTTTCTTT. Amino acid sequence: CASSIGGPAFRNTEAFF.

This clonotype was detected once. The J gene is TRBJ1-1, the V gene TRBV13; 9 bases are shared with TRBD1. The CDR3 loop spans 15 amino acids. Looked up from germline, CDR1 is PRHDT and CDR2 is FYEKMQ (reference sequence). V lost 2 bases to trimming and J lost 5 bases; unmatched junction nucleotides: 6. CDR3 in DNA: TGTGCCAGCAGCTTAACAGGGGGCAGATTAACTGAAGCTTTCTTT. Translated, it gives CASSLTGGRLTEAFF.

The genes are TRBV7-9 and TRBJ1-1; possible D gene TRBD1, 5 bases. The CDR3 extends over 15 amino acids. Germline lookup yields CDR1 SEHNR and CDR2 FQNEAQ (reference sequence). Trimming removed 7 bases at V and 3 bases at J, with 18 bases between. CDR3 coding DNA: TGTGCCAGCACCTTTTTTGGGGGGGGAGACACTGAAGCTTTCTTT. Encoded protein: CASTFFGGGDTEAFF.

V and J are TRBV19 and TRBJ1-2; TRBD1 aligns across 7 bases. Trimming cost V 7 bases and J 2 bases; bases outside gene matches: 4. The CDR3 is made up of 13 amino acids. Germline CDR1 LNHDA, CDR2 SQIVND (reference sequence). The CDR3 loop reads CASTVGQNYGYTF. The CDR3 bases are TGTGCCAGTACCGTGGGACAGAACTATGGCTACACCTTC.

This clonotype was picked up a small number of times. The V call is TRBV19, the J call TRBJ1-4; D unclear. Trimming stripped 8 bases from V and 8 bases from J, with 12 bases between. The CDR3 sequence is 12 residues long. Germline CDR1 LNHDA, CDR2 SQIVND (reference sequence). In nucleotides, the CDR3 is TGTGCCAGTTACCCGGGCGGGGAAAAACTGTTTTTT. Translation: CASYPGGEKLFF.

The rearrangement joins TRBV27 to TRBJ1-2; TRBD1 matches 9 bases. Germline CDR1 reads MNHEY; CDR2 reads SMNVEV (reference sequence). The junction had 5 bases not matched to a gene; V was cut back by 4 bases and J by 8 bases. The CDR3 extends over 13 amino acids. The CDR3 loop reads CASSWGQGSGYTF. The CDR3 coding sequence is TGTGCCAGCAGTTGGGGACAGGGTAGCGGCTACACCTTC.

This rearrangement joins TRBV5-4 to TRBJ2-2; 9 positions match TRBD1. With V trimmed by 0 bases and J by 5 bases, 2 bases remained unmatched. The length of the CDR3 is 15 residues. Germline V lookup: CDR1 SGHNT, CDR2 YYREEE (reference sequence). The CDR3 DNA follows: TGTGCCAGCAGCTTGGAGACAGGGGGAACCGGGGAGCTGTTTTTT. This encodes CASSLETGGTGELFF.

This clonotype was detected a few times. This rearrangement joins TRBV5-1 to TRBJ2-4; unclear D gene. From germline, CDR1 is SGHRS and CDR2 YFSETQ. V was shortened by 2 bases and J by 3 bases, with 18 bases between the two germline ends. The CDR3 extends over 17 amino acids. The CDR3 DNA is TGCGCCAGCAGCTTATACACCGCGGACGGAATCAAAAACATTCAGTACTTC. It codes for CASSLYTADGIKNIQYF.

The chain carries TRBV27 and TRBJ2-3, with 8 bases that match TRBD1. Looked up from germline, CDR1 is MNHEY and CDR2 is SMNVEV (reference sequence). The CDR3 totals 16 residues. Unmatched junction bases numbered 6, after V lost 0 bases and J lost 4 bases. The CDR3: CASSLSAGGEADTQYF. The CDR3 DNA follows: TGTGCCAGCAGTTTATCGGCAGGGGGCGAGGCAGATACGCAGTATTTT.

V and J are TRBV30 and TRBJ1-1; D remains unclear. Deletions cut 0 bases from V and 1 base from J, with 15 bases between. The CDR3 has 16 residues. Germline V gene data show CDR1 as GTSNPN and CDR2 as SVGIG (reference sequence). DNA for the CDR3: TGTGCCTGGAGTGTAAGAGATGTGGGGAGGAACACTGAAGCTTTCTTT. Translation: CAWSVRDVGRNTEAFF. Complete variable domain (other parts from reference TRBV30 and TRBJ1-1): SQTIHQWPATLVQPVGSPLSLECTVEGTSNPNLYWYRQAAGRGLQLLFYSVGIGQISSEVPQNLSASRPQDRQFILSSKKLLLSDSGFYLCAWSVRDVGRNTEAFFGQGTRLTVV.

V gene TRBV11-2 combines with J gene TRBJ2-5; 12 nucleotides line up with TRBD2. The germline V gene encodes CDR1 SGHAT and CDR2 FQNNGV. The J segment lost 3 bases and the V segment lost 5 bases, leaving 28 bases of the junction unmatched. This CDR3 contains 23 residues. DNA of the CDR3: TGTGCCAGCAGCCAGAATTGGGGAGGAACTAGCGGGAGGTCCCACCCGCTTGAAGAGACCCAGTACTTC. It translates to CASSQNWGGTSGRSHPLEETQYF.

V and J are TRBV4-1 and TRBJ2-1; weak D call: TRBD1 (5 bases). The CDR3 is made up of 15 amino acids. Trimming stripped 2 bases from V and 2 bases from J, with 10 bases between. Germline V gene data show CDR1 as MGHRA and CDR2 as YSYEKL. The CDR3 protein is CASSQIRGTYNEQFF. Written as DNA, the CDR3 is TGCGCCAGCAGCCAAATAAGGGGCACCTACAATGAGCAGTTCTTC.

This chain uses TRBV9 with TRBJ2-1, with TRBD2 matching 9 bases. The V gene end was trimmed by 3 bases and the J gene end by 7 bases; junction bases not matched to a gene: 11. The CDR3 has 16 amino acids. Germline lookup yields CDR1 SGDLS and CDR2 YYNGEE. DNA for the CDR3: TGTGCCAGCAGCGCCAAACTAGCGGGCGCTCAGAATGAGCAGTTCTTC. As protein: CASSAKLAGAQNEQFF. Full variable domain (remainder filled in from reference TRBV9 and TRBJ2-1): DSGVTQTPKHLITATGQRVTLRCSPRSGDLSVYWYQQSLDQGLQFLIQYYNGEERAKGNILERFSAQQFPDLHSELNLSSLELGDSALYFCASSAKLAGAQNEQFFGPGTRLTVL.

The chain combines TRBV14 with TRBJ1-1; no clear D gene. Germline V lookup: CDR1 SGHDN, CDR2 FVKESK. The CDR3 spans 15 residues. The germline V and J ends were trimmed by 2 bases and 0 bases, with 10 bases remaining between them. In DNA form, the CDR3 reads TGTGCCAGCAGCCAATTTTACGCCATGAACACTGAAGCTTTCTTT. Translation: CASSQFYAMNTEAFF.

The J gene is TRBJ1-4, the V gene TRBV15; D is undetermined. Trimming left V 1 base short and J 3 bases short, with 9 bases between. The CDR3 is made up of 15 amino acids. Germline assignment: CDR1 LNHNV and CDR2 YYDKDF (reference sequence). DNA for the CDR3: TGTGCCACCAGCAGAGGAAGGCCGCCTAATGAAAAACTGTTTTTT. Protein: CATSRGRPPNEKLFF.

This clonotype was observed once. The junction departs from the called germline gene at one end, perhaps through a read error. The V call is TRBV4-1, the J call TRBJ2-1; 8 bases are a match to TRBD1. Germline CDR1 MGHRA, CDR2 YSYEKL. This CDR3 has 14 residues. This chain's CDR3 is CASSQKDRVYEQFF. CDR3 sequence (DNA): TGCGCCAGTAGCCAAAAGGACAGGGTCTATGAGCAGTTCTTC.

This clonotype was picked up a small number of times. CDR3 nucleotides: TGTGCCAGCAGTTTCCCCCGACAGGGTCAAGAGACCCAGTACTTC. Protein sequence: CASSFPRQGQETQYF. J is TRBJ2-5 and V is TRBV6-2 or TRBV6-3; 7 bases match TRBD1. Germline V gives CDR1 MNHEY, CDR2 SVGEGT. V lost 4 bases to trimming and J lost 2 bases; unmatched junction nucleotides: 7. CDR3 length: 15 residues.

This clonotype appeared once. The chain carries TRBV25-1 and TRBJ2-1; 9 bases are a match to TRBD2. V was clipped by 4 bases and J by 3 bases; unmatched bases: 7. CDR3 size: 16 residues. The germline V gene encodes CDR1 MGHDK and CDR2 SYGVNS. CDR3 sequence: CASSVGQREDYNEQFF. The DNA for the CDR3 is TGTGCCAGCAGTGTCGGCCAGCGGGAGGACTACAATGAGCAGTTCTTC.

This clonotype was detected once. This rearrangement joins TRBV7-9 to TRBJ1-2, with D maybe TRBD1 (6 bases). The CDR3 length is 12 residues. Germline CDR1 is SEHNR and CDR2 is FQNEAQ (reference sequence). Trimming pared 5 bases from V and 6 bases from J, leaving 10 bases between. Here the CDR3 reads CASSVRGNGYTF. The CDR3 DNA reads TGTGCCAGCAGCGTGAGGGGGAATGGCTACACCTTC.

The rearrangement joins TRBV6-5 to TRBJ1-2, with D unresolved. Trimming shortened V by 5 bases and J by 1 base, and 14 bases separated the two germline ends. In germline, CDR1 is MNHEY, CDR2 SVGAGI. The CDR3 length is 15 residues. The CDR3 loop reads CASSDPRTGNYGYTF. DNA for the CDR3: TGTGCCAGCAGTGACCCCCGGACGGGTAACTATGGCTACACCTTC.

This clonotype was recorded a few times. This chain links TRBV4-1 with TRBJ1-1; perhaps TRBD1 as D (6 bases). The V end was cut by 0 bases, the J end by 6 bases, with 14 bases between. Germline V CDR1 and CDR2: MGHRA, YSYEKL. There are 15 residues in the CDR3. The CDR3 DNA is TGCGCCAGCAGCCAAGAACAGGGTTTTGAGGCTGAAGCTTTCTTT. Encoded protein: CASSQEQGFEAEAFF.